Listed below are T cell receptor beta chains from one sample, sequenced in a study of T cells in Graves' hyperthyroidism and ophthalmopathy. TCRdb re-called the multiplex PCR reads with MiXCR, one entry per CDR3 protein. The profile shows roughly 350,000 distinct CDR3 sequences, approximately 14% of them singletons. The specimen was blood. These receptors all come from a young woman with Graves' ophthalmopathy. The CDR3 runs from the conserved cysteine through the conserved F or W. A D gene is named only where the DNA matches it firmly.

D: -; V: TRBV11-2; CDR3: CASSHNEKLFF
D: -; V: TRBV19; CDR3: CASTIGRGGVGYTF
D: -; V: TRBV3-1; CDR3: CASSQDPGAVWEKLFF
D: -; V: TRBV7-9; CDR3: CASSLGRGELFF
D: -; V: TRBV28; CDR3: CASSLTLSSYEQHF
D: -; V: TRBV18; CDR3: CASSANENSPLHF
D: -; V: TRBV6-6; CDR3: CASSYPRLWRGPWDTQYF
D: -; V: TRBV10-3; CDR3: CAIRSGLNTEAFF
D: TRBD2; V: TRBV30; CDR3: CASGDTDTQYF
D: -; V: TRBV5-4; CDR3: CASKGRNTGELFF
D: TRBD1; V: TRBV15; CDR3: CATGRNFRQGTAEKLFF
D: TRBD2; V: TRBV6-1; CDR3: CASTSLAGGQETQYF
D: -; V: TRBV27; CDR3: CASSLIPQDSEMAFF
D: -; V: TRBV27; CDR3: CASSFKGQSPNYGYTF
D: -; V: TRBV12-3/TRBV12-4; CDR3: CASMIFQETQYF
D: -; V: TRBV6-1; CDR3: CASTQGLDTQYF
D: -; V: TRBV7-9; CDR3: CASSLPVKETQYF
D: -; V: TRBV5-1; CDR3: CASSSDSYNEQFF
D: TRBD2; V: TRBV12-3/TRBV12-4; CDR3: CASSFVAGGGDTQYF
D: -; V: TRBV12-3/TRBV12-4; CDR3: CASSPKYPGRDTFNSPLHF
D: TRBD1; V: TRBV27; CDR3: CATSPRGQGARELFF
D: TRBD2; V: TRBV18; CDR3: CASSPSGGATDTQYF
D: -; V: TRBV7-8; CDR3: CASSLPGQRGGSPLHF
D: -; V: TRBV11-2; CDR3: CAGSFPAAGNFYGYTF
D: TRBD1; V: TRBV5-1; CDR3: CASSLQQGRSPLHF
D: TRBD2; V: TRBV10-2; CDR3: CASSGGTSGVVGELFF
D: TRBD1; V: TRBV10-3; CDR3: CAIRPDRGISYNEQFF
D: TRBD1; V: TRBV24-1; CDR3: CATSDPPGGQINEQFF
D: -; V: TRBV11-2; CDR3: CASSSGTGGRFLDTQYF
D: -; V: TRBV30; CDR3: CAWKLAGSHEQYF
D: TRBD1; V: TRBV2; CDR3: CASSPRTGHQPQHF
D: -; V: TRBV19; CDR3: CASSIARDPQETQYF
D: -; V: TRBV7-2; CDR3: CASSFKTGSISGNTIYF
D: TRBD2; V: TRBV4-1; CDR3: CASSPPIGGADNEQYF
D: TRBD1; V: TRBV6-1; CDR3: CASSVTGGRGDEQYF
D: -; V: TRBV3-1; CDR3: CASSQDIGLGGGTVPQYF
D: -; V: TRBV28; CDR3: CASRSHRFGGAGTDTQYF
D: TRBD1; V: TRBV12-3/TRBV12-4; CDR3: CASSLNRDRGNQPQHF
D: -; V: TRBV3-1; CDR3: CASSQPLGNGANVLTF
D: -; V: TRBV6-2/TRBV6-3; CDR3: CASSWNAGLDEQYF
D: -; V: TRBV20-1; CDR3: CSARASFGTNSPLHF
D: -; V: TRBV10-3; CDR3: CAISDSQGFYEQYF
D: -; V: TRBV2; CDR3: CASRDSPGSQPQHF
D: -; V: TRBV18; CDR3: CASSRTLSTYYGYTF
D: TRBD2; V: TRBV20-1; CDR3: CSARATSPVQGLGPGTQYF
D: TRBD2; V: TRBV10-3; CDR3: CAISHSGVGEETQYF
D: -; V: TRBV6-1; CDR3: CASNRDKVYTEAFF
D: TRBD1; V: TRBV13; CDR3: CASSFVGQGSYEQYF
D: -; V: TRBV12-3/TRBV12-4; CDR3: CASSPLFRETQYF
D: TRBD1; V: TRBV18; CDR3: CASSPTGTGAGWGTEAFF
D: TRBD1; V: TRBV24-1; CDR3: CATSGGTGTGHYGYTF
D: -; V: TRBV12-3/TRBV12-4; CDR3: CASSTRVPEAFF
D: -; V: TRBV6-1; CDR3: CASGGSGGNTIYF
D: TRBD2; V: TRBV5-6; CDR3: CASSWGGGPGGNEQFF
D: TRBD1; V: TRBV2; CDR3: CASSLIRTGYNTGELFF